The 2 T cell receptor beta chains presented below share a single source sample, sequenced in a study of blood T cell repertoires in COVID-19. Sequencing was performed with immunoSEQ multiplex PCR; in TCRdb, only in-frame clones are kept and a portion is missing. The table includes 240,000 or so clones, 82% detected once. Sequenced: peripheral blood. The origin of the receptors is a woman between 55 and 75 years old with active or convalescent COVID-19.

This chain links TRBV6-2 or TRBV6-3 with TRBJ2-5, with 11 bases identical to TRBD2. This CDR3 contains 17 residues. Germline lookup yields CDR1 MNHEY and CDR2 SVGEGT. V gave up 0 bases and J gave up 2 bases; unmatched junction bases: 5. DNA of the CDR3: TGTGCCAGCAGTTACTCATCAACTAGCGGGGGACAAGAGACCCAGTACTTC. It specifies CASSYSSTSGGQETQYF.

This clone was observed a single time. This rearrangement joins TRBV7-8 to TRBJ2-1; 9 bases align to TRBD1. J lost 6 bases, V lost 5 bases, and 11 bases had no gene match. The CDR3 has 16 amino acids. Germline-derived CDR1 and CDR2 are SGHVS and FQNEAQ. The DNA of the CDR3 is TGTGCCAGCAGCGAGGGAGGGGGACAGGGCCCCAATGAGCAGTTCTTC. This sequence encodes CASSEGGGQGPNEQFF.